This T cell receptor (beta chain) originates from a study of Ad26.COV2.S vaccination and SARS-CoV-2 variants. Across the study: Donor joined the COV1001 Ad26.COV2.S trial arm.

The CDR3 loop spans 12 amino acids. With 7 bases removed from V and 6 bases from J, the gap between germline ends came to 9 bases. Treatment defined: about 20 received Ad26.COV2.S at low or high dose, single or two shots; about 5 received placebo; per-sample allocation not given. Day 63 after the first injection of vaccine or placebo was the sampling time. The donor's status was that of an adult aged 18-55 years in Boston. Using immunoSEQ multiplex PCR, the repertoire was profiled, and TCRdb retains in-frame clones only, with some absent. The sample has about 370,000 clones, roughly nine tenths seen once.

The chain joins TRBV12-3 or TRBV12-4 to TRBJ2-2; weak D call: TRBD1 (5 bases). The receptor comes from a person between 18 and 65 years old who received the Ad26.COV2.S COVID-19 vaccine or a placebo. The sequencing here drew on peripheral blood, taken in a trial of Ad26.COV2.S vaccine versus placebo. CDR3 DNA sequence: TGTGCCAGCACCCAGGGATCCGGGGAGCTGTTTTTT. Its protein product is CASTQGSGELFF.